These 12 T cell receptor beta chains came from one sample sequenced in a study of metastatic and nonmetastatic thyroid tumors. All patients were treatment-naive before thyroid surgery. TCRdb reanalyzed the PCR reads with MiXCR. Of tens of thousands of clones in the sample, 25% to 30% were seen once. The sample was blood. The receptors were sampled from a female donor with papillary thyroid cancer or a benign thyroid nodule (not recorded which). Some clones in this sample may be carry-over from other donors' samples.

This clone was observed a handful of times. The J gene is TRBJ1-1, the V gene TRBV28, with unresolved D. V shed 2 bases and J shed 1 base, with 8 bases lying between them. This CDR3 region has 14 residues. CDR1 MDHEN and CDR2 SYDVKM come from the germline V gene. The DNA for the CDR3 is TGTGCCAGCAGTTTAGATTCCGGGAACACTGAAGCTTTCTTT. Its protein is CASSLDSGNTEAFF.

In its sample, this clone was seen many times. The chain employs TRBV2 and TRBJ2-5; D is perhaps TRBD2 (6 bases). Germline CDR1 SNHLY, CDR2 FYNNEI. The CDR3 sequence is 13 residues long. V was trimmed by 3 bases and J by 4 bases, leaving 9 bases between them. The CDR3 nucleotides are TGTGCCAGCAGTGATCCGGAGGGAGAGACCCAGTACTTC. Translating gives CASSDPEGETQYF. Supplemented by reference TRBV2 and TRBJ2-5, the full variable domain reads EPEVTQTPSHQVTQMGQEVILRCVPISNHLYFYWYRQILGQKVEFLVSFYNNEISEKSEIFDDQFSVERPDGSNFTLKIRSTKLEDSAMYFCASSDPEGETQYFGPGTRLLVL.

This clone occurred many times. Here the CDR3 reads CASSPSITNTEAFF. The CDR3 nucleotides read TGTGCCAGCAGCCCTTCCATTACCAACACTGAAGCTTTCTTT. The chain recombines TRBV3-1 with TRBJ1-1, with unresolved D. Germline loops: CDR1 LGHDT, CDR2 YNNKEL (reference sequence). The CDR3 runs to 14 residues. Deletions cut 4 bases from V and 2 bases from J, with 11 bases between.

This chain joins TRBV6-2 or TRBV6-3 and TRBJ1-2; TRBD1 agrees at 10 bases. The CDR3 is made up of 16 amino acids. Trimming took 5 bases from V and 4 from J; bases not matched to a gene: 10. Germline-derived CDR1 and CDR2 are MNHEY and SVGEGT. The CDR3 DNA is TGTGCCAGCAGTCACCCCGGGACAGGGGAGAGCTATGGCTACACCTTC. Amino acids: CASSHPGTGESYGYTF.

This sequence joins TRBV11-2 and TRBJ1-2; D is unresolved. Germline V gene sequence: CDR1 SGHAT, CDR2 FQNNGV. The CDR3 is 13 residues long. Trimming pared 4 bases from V and 8 bases from J, leaving 14 bases between. CDR3 sequence: CASSSFVDQGYTF. The CDR3 bases are TGTGCCAGCAGCTCGTTTGTGGACCAGGGCTACACCTTC. Complete variable domain (other parts from reference TRBV11-2 and TRBJ1-2): EAGVAQSPRYKIIEKRQSVAFWCNPISGHATLYWYQQILGQGPKLLIQFQNNGVVDDSQLPKDRFSAERLKGVDSTLKIQPAKLEDSAVYLCASSSFVDQGYTFGSGTRLTVV.

This clone was seen more than once but under ten times. The rearrangement uses TRBV6-1 and TRBJ2-1, with a tentative D call TRBD2 (6 bases). Germline values: CDR1 MNHNS, CDR2 SASEGT. V was clipped by 0 bases and J by 4 bases, with 10 bases between them. The CDR3 sequence is 15 residues long. The CDR3 DNA reads as TGTGCCAGCAGTGAAGCGGCAGGGAGGTACAATGAGCAGTTCTTC. Translation gives CASSEAAGRYNEQFF.

The chain recombines TRBV19 with TRBJ1-2; TRBD1 aligns across 9 bases. CDR1 is LNHDA, CDR2 SQIVND, per germline (reference sequence). The V gene end was trimmed by 6 bases and the J gene end by 4 bases; junction bases not matched to a gene: 6. The length of the CDR3 is 14 residues. The CDR3 loop is CASRGTGRGYGYTF. CDR3 in DNA: TGTGCCAGTAGAGGGACAGGGAGAGGCTATGGCTACACCTTC.

For the CDR3, the DNA is TGTGCCATCAGTGAGTCGAGAGACAGGGTCTACGAGCAGTACTTC. This translates into CAISESRDRVYEQYF. The chain has TRBV10-3 and TRBJ2-7, with 7 bases fitting TRBD1. Germline CDR1 ENHRY, CDR2 SYGVKD. V lost 0 bases to trimming and J lost 3 bases; unmatched junction nucleotides: 5. CDR3 length: 15 residues.

The chain combines TRBV10-3 with TRBJ1-2; 9 positions match TRBD1. CDR3 size: 11 residues. V was clipped by 5 bases and J by 11 bases; unmatched bases: 3. Germline-derived CDR1 and CDR2 are ENHRY and SYGVKD. This chain's CDR3 is CAISPGQGYTF. CDR3 sequence (DNA): TGTGCCATCAGTCCGGGACAGGGATACACCTTC.

The rearrangement uses TRBV7-4 and TRBJ2-7; TRBD1 is a possible D gene (5 bases). With 4 bases removed from V and 5 bases from J, the gap between germline ends came to 18 bases. CDR1 SGHVT and CDR2 SQSDAQ come from the germline V gene. This CDR3 has 15 residues. CDR3 protein: CASSSKQGRVHEQYF. CDR3 in DNA: TGTGCCAGCAGCTCGAAGCAGGGTAGGGTCCACGAGCAGTACTTC.

The chain links TRBV7-3 to TRBJ2-5; 9 bases are shared with TRBD2. CDR3 size: 15 residues. The J segment lost 5 bases and the V segment lost 2 bases, leaving 6 bases of the junction unmatched. The germline CDR1 and CDR2 sequences are SGHTA and FQGTGA. The CDR3 DNA follows: TGTGCCAGCAGCTTAGGCGGGGGGGCCGGGGAGACCCAGTACTTC. Translated, it gives CASSLGGGAGETQYF.

V is TRBV30 and J is TRBJ2-7; D not certain. Per the germline V gene, CDR1 is GTSNPN and CDR2 is SVGIG (reference sequence). Trimming pared 1 base from V and 6 bases from J, leaving 13 bases between. This CDR3 comprises 13 residues. The CDR3 loop reads CAWSEDDILEQYF. The CDR3 DNA reads as TGTGCCTGGAGTGAGGATGACATCCTCGAGCAGTACTTC.